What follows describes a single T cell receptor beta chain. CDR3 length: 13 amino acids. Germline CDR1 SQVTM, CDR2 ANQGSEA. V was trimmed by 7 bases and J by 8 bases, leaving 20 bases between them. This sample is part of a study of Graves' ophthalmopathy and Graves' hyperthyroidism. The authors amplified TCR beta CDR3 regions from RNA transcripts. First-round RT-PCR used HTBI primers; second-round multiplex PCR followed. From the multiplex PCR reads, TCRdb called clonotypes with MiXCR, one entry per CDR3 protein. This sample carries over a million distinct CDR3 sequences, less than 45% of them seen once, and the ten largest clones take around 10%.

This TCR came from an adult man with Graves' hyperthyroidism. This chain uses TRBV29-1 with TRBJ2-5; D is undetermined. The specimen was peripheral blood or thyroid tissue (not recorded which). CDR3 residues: CSAGDEPVPTQYF. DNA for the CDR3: TGCAGCGCTGGAGACGAGCCGGTACCCACCCAGTACTTC.